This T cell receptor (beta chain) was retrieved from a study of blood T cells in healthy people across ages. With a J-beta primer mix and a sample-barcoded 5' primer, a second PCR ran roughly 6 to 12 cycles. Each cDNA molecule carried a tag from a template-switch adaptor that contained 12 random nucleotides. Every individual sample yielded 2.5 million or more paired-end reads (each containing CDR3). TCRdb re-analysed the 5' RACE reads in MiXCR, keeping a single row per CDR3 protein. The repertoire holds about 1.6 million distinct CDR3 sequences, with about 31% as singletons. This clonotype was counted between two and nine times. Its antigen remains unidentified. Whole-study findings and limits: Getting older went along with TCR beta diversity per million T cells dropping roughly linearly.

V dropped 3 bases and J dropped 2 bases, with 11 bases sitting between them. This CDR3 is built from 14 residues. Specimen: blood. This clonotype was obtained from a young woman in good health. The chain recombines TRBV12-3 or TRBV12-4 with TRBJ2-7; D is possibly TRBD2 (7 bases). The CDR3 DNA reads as TGTGCCAGCAGTTTTGGGGGGGCCCCCTACGAGCAGTACTTC. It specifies CASSFGGAPYEQYF.